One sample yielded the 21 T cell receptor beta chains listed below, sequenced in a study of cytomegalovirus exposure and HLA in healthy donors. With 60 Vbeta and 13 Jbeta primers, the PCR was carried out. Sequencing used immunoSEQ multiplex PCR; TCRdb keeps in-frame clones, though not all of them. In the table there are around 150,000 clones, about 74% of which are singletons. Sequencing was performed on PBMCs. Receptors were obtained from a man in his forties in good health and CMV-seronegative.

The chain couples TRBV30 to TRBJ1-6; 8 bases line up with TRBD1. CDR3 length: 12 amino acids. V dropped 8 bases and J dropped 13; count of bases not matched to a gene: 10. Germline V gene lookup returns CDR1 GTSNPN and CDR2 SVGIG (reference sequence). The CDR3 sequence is CAADRAYGPLHF. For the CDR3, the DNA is TGTGCCGCGGACAGGGCCTACGGGCCCCTCCACTTT.

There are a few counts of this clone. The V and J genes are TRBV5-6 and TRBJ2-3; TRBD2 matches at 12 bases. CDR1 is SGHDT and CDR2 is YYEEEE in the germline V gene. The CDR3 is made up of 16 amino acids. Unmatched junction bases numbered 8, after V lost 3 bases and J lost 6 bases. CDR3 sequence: CASSSTTSGSGDTQYF. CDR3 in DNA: TGTGCCAGCAGCTCGACGACTAGCGGGAGTGGTGATACGCAGTATTTT.

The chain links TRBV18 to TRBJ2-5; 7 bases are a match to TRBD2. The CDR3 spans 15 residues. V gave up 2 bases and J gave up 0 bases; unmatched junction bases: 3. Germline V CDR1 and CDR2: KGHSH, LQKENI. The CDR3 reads CASSPSSGDQETQYF. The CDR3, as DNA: TGTGCCAGCTCACCATCTAGCGGAGACCAAGAGACCCAGTACTTC.

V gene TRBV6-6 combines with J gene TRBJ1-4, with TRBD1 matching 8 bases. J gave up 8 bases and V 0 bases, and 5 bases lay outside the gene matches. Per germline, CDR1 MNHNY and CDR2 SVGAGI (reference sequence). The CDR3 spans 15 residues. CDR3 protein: CASSYSQGAREKLFF. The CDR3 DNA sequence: TGTGCCAGCAGTTACTCGCAGGGGGCTCGGGAAAAACTGTTTTTT.

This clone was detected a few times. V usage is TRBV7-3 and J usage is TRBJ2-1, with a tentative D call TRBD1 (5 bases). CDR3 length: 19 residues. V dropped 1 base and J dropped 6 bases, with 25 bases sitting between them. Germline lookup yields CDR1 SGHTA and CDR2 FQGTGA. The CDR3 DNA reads TGTGCCAGCAGCTTAAAAGCGTTCGACAGCGCTAACCTCCTCAATGAGCAGTTCTTC. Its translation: CASSLKAFDSANLLNEQFF. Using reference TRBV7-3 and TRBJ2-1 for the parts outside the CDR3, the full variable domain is GAGVSQTPSNKVTEKGKYVELRCDPISGHTALYWYRQSLGQGPEFLIYFQGTGAADDSGLPNDRFFAVRPEGSVSTLKIQRTERGDSAVYLCASSLKAFDSANLLNEQFFGPGTRLTVL.

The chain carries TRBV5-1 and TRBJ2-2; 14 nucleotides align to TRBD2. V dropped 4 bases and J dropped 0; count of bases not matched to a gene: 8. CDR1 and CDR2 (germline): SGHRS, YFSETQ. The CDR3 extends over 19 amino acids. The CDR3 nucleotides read TGCGCCAGCAGCCCATATGGACTAGCGGGAGGCGCGAACACCGGGGAGCTGTTTTTT. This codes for CASSPYGLAGGANTGELFF.

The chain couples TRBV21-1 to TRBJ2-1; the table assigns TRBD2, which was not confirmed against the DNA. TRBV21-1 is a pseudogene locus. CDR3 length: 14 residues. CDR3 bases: TGTGCCAGCAGCATGGTAGCGGGGTCCAATGAGCAGTTCTTC. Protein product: CASSMVAGSNEQFF.

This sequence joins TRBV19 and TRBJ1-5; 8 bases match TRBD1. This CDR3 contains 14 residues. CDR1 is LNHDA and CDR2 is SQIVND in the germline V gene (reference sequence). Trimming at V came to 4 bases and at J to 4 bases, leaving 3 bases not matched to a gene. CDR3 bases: TGTGCCAGTAGTACGGGACAGGTTAATCAGCCCCAGCATTTT. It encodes CASSTGQVNQPQHF.

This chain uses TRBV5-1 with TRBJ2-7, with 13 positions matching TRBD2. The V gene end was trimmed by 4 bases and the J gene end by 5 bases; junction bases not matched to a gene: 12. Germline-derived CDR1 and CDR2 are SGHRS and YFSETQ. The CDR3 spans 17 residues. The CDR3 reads CASSPTSGRPQSDEQYF. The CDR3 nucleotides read TGCGCCAGCAGCCCGACTAGCGGGAGGCCTCAGTCCGACGAGCAGTACTTC. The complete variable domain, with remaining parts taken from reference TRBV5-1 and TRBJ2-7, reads KAGVTQTPRYLIKTRGQQVTLSCSPISGHRSVSWYQQTPGQGLQFLFEYFSETQRNKGNFPGRFSGRQFSNSRSEMNVSTLELGDSALYLCASSPTSGRPQSDEQYFGPGTRLTVT.

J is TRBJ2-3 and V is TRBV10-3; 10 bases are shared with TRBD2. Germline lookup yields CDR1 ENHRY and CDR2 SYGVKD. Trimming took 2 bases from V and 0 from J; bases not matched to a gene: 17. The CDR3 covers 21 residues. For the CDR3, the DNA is TGTGCCATCAGTGAGATTGGTCGGTGGGGACTAGCGTCCATTAGCACAGATACGCAGTATTTT. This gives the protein CAISEIGRWGLASISTDTQYF.

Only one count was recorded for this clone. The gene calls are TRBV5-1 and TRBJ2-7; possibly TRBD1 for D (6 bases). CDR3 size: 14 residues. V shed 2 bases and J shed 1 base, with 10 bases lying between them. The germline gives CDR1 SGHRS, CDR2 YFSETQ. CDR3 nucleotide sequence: TGCGCCAGCAGCTTAATAGGACAGTCCTACGAGCAGTACTTC. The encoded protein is CASSLIGQSYEQYF. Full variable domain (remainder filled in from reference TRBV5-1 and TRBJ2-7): KAGVTQTPRYLIKTRGQQVTLSCSPISGHRSVSWYQQTPGQGLQFLFEYFSETQRNKGNFPGRFSGRQFSNSRSEMNVSTLELGDSALYLCASSLIGQSYEQYFGPGTRLTVT.

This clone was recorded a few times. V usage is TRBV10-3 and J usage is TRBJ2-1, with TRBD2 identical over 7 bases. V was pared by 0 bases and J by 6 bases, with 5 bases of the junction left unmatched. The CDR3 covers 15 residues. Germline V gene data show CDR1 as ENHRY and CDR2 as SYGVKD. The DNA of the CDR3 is TGTGCCATCAGTGAGTCGGCAGGGACTATCAATGAGCAGTTCTTC. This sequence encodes CAISESAGTINEQFF.

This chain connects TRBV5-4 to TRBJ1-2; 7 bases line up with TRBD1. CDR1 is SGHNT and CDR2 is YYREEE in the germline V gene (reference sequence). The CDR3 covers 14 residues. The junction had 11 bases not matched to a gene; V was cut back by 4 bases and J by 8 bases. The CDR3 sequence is CASSVGGGSQGYTF. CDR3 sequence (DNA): TGTGCCAGCAGCGTGGGAGGGGGCAGCCAGGGCTACACCTTC.

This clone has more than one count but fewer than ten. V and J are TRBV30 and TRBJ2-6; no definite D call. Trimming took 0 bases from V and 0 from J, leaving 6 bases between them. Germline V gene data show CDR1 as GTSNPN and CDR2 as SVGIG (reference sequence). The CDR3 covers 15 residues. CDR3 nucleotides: TGTGCCTGGAGTGTACAGTCCTCTGGGGCCAACGTCCTGACTTTC. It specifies CAWSVQSSGANVLTF.

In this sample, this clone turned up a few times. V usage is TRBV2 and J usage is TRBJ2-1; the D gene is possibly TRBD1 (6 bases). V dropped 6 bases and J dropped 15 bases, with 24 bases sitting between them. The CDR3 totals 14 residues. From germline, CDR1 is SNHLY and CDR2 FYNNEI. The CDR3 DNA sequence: TGTGCCAGCAGGCACCCTTTCCGACAGGACCCTTCGTTCTTC. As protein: CASRHPFRQDPSFF.

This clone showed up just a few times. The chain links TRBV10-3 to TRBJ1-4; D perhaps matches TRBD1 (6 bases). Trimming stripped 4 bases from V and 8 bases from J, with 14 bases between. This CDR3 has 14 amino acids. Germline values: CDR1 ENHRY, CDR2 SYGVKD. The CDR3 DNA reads TGTGCCATCAGTGCTTCAGGGGTGGGAGAAAAACTGTTTTTT. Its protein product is CAISASGVGEKLFF.

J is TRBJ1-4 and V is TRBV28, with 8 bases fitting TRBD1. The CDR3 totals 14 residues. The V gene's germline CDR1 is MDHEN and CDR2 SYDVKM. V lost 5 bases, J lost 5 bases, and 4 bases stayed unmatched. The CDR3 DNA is TGTGCCAGCAGTCTTACAGGGGGGAATGAAAAACTGTTTTTT. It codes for CASSLTGGNEKLFF.

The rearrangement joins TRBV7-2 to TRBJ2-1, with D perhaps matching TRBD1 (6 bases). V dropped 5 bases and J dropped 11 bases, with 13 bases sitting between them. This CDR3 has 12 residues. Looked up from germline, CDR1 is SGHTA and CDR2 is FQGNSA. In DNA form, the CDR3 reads TGTGCCAGCAGCCCCTCAGGGGAAAAGCAGTTCTTC. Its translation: CASSPSGEKQFF.

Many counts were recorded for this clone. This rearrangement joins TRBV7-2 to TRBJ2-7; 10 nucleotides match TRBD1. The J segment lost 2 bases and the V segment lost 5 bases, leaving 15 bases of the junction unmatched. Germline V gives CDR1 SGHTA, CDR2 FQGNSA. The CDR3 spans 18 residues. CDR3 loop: CASSQTHTGTGDPYEQYF. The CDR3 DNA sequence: TGTGCCAGCAGCCAGACCCATACGGGGACAGGGGACCCCTACGAGCAGTACTTC.

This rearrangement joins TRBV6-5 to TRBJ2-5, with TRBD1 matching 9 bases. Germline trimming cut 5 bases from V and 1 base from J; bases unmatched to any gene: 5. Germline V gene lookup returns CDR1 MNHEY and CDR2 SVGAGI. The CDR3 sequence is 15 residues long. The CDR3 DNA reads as TGTGCCAGCAGTCCAGGGACAGGGCCCCAAGAGACCCAGTACTTC. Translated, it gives CASSPGTGPQETQYF.

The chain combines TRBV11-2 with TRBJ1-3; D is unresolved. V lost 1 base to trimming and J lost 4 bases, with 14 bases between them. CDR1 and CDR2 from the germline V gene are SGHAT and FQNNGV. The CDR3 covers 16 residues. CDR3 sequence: CASSLVGPGSGNTIYF. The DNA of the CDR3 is TGTGCCAGCAGCTTAGTTGGGCCTGGCTCCGGAAACACCATATATTTT. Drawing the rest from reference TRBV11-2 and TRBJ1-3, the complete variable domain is EAGVAQSPRYKIIEKRQSVAFWCNPISGHATLYWYQQILGQGPKLLIQFQNNGVVDDSQLPKDRFSAERLKGVDSTLKIQPAKLEDSAVYLCASSLVGPGSGNTIYFGEGSWLTVV.